This T cell receptor beta chain was captured in a study of T cell responses to AZD1222 COVID-19 vaccine. Study results and limitations: Donors were largely white British and mainly female; clonal diversity was possibly underestimated.

Germline V gene sequence: CDR1 KGHSH, CDR2 LQKENI. The CDR3 sequence is 14 residues long. The V and J ends lost 3 bases and 2 bases, in that order; junction bases with no gene match: 2. The protocol was immunoSEQ multiplex PCR, while the TCRdb copy is restricted to in-frame clones and leaves out a portion. The sample has some 190,000 clones, 90% to 95% seen once; the top ten hold more than 1.5%. Concerning this clone: Its antigen is not known. Other nucleotide sequences in the sample specify the same CDR3.

Second-dose timings of about 4 or about 12 weeks were pooled. The chain combines TRBV18 with TRBJ1-1, with 8 bases matching TRBD1. The source material was peripheral blood, sampled 28 days after the second AZD1222 dose. The TCR sequence derives from an adult who received the AZD1222 COVID-19 vaccine. The CDR3 DNA reads TGTGCCAGCTCACCCCAGGGGGCTAACACTGAAGCTTTCTTT. Translation: CASSPQGANTEAFF.